This is a list of T cell receptor beta chains from one sample in a study of T cell changes during pregnancy in multiple sclerosis. The table came from immunoSEQ multiplex PCR; TCRdb's copy has only in-frame clones and leaves some out. This table holds under 30,000 clones, nearly 90% found once. The source was CD8+ T cells from peripheral blood mononuclear cells, collected in the second trimester of pregnancy. All receptors derive from a female donor with multiple sclerosis, enrolled in a pregnancy study. Each CDR3 is given with its conserved first and last residue. The D gene is left open where the match is weak. Expanded clones get a size class; other rows say once, few or many, or leave the size out.

>TRBJ2-5|-|TRBD1|TRBV27
TGTGCCAGCAGTTTATATGGTTGGACAGGAGAGGAGACCCAGTACTTC
CASSLYGWTGEETQYF
>TRBJ1-1|-|-|TRBV13
TGTGCCAGCAGCTTATTCGCCCGTACCAACACCAGGGTAGGGAACACTGAAGCTTTCTTT
CASSLFARTNTRVGNTEAFF
>TRBJ1-5|-|-|TRBV19
TGTGCCAGTAGTATTTATGGCAGGGGCAATCAGTCCCAGCATTTT
CASSIYGRGNQSQHF
>TRBJ2-1|-|-|TRBV5-6
TGTGCCAGCAGCCCACTATCACGCAATGAGCAGTTCTTC
CASSPLSRNEQFF
>TRBJ2-7|-|TRBD1|TRBV5-1
TGCGCCAGCAGCCACATTTCGGACAGGGAGACCTACGAGCAGTACTTC
CASSHISDRETYEQYF
>TRBJ2-1|-|TRBD2|TRBV4-2
TGTGCCAGCAGCCAAGATGGGGCTAGCGGGGGTTATGAGCAGTTCTTC
CASSQDGASGGYEQFF
>TRBJ1-1|-|-|TRBV15
TGTGCCACCAGCAGAGCAGGGGACGACACTGAAGCTTTCTTT
CATSRAGDDTEAFF
>TRBJ2-2|-|-|TRBV7-7
TGTGCCAGCGGGCCGGCGAACACCGGGGAGCTGTTTTTT
CASGPANTGELFF
>TRBJ2-7|-|TRBD1|TRBV27
TGTGCCAGCAGTTTCTCGTTTGGGGCAGGGGGCGCCTACGAGCAGTACTTC
CASSFSFGAGGAYEQYF
>TRBJ1-4|-|-|TRBV7-9
TGTGCCAGCAGCTTAGCAGGGGTTAATGAAAAACTGTTTTTT
CASSLAGVNEKLFF
>TRBJ2-3|-|-|TRBV6-4
TGTGCCAGCAGTGAGGGGGCTAGCACAGATACGCAGTATTTT
CASSEGASTDTQYF
>TRBJ2-7|-|-|TRBV2
TGTGCCAGCGGATCCGGGACAACCGACTACGAGCAGTACTTC
CASGSGTTDYEQYF
>TRBJ2-1|-|TRBD1|TRBV28
TGTGCCAGCAGTGACCCCGGGACAGGGATCCCCTACAATGAGCAGTTCTTC
CASSDPGTGIPYNEQFF
>TRBJ2-5|-|TRBD2|TRBV6-5
TGTGCCAGCAGTTACCAACCGGGGGGGTGGGAGACCCAGTACTTC
CASSYQPGGWETQYF
>TRBJ2-2|-|-|TRBV6-5
TGTGCCAGCCTAGCGTCCCTGAACGGGGAGCTGTTTTTT
CASLASLNGELFF
>TRBJ2-5|once|TRBD2|TRBV9
TGTGCCAGCAGCGTAGCTAGCGGCCAAGAGACCCAGTACTTC
CASSVASGQETQYF
>TRBJ2-3|-|TRBD2|TRBV19
TGTGCCAGTAGTTCCCGGGACTATAACACAGATACGCAGTATTTT
CASSSRDYNTDTQYF
>TRBJ2-1|-|-|TRBV18
TGTGCCAGCTCACCACCGGGTAGCGGACTTTACAATGAGCAGTTCTTC
CASSPPGSGLYNEQFF
>TRBJ2-5|-|TRBD1|TRBV25-1
TGTGCCAGCAGCGGGACAGGGCAAGAGACCCAGTACTTC
CASSGTGQETQYF
>TRBJ1-4|-|-|TRBV2
TGTGCCAGCAGTGAATTAGGGGGTGGGGGTGAAAAACTGTTTTTT
CASSELGGGGEKLFF
>TRBJ2-2|-|TRBD2|TRBV6-1
TGTGCCAGTACGCCGGGACTAGATACGGCCGGGGAGCTGTTTTTT
CASTPGLDTAGELFF
>TRBJ2-1|-|-|TRBV27
TGTGCCAGCAGTTTCCGGACTGAAGTCTATGAGCAGTTCTTC
CASSFRTEVYEQFF
>TRBJ1-3|-|TRBD1|TRBV30
TGTGCCTGGAGTGGGACAGGGGGTCCCTCTGGAAACACCATATATTTT
CAWSGTGGPSGNTIYF
>TRBJ2-2|-|TRBD2|TRBV7-9
TGTGCCAGCAGCCCAACTAGCGGGGGGCCGATAGGGGAGCTGTTTTTT
CASSPTSGGPIGELFF
>TRBJ1-1|-|-|TRBV4-3
TGCGCCAGCAGCCTCTTCGTCGGGGGAACTGAAGCTTTCTTT
CASSLFVGGTEAFF
>TRBJ2-5|-|TRBD1|TRBV5-6
TGTGCCAGCATGCGGGACAGGGTGGGGGAGACCCAGTACTTC
CASMRDRVGETQYF
>TRBJ2-7|-|TRBD2|TRBV9
TGTGCCAGCAGTAGGACTAGCGGATACTACGAGCAGTACTTC
CASSRTSGYYEQYF